The 25 T cell receptor beta chains below were found in one sample sequenced in a study of blood T cells in healthy people across ages. PCR was performed a second time for roughly 7 to 11 cycles using a sample-barcoded 5' primer and a J-beta primer mix. MiXCR, run by TCRdb on the 5' RACE reads, gives a single entry per CDR3 protein. The data show 1.5 million to 2 million distinct CDR3 sequences, around 48% seen once. What was sequenced was blood. The source of these receptors is a woman in her 40s in good health.

This CDR3 is CATSRRATATQETQYF. The CDR3 DNA reads TGTGCCACCAGCAGAAGAGCGACGGCAACCCAAGAGACCCAGTACTTC. The chain links TRBV15 to TRBJ2-5; no clear D gene. Germline values: CDR1 LNHNV, CDR2 YYDKDF (reference sequence). CDR3 size: 16 residues. V gave up 2 bases and J gave up 1 base, with 14 bases separating them.

This CDR3 reads CASSLPDHGETQYF. DNA of the CDR3: TGTGCCAGCAGTTTACCGGACCATGGAGAGACCCAGTACTTC. V gene TRBV28 combines with J gene TRBJ2-5, with no clear D. V lost 2 bases and J lost 4, with 11 bases in between. The CDR3 is 14 amino acids. Germline-derived CDR1 and CDR2 are MDHEN and SYDVKM.

This clonotype has more than one count but fewer than ten. The genes are TRBV20-1 and TRBJ2-4; TRBD1 matches at 8 bases. J was trimmed by 1 base and V by 2 bases; bases with no gene match: 7. Germline-derived CDR1 and CDR2 are DFQATT and SNEGSKA (reference sequence). The CDR3 length is 16 residues. CDR3 protein: CSARRRQGAAKNIQYF. The CDR3 nucleotides are TGCAGTGCTAGACGCCGGCAGGGGGCTGCCAAAAACATTCAGTACTTC.

This clonotype appeared a few times. This chain joins TRBV29-1 and TRBJ2-5; 12 nucleotides align to TRBD2. CDR3 length: 13 amino acids. Losses at the gene ends were 3 bases for V and 4 bases for J; bases not matched to a gene: 0. CDR1 SQVTM and CDR2 ANQGSEA come from the germline V gene. The CDR3 DNA reads TGCAGCGTTGAGACTAGCGGGAGAGAGACCCAGTACTTC. Translated: CSVETSGRETQYF.

The chain employs TRBV7-2 and TRBJ2-1; D remains unclear. The J call is in doubt because the DNA end fits TRBJ2-7 better. The germline V gene encodes CDR1 SGHTA and CDR2 FQGNSA. CDR3 size: 14 residues. This CDR3 is CASAWKNSYNEQYF. In nucleotides, the CDR3 is TGTGCCAGCGCATGGAAGAACTCCTACAATGAGCAGTACTTC.

This clonotype was seen a few times. V gene TRBV7-9 combines with J gene TRBJ2-4; D possibly corresponds to TRBD2 (6 bases). CDR1 is SEHNR, CDR2 FQNEAQ, per germline (reference sequence). The length of the CDR3 is 15 residues. The V gene lost 5 bases and the J gene lost 0 bases, with 11 bases spanning the gap. For the CDR3, the DNA is TGTGCCAGCAGCAACCCGGAGGGAGCCAAAAACATTCAGTACTTC. Protein sequence: CASSNPEGAKNIQYF. The full variable domain, in which reference TRBV7-9 and TRBJ2-4 provide the parts outside the CDR3, is DTGVSQNPRHKITKRGQNVTFRCDPISEHNRLYWYRQTLGQGPEFLTYFQNEAQLEKSRLLSDRFSAERPKGSFSTLEIQRTEQGDSAMYLCASSNPEGAKNIQYFGAGTRLSVL.

J is TRBJ1-4 and V is TRBV20-1; D is unclear. The ends were cut back, 3 bases at V and 7 bases at J, with 21 bases in the middle. Germline V gives CDR1 DFQATT, CDR2 SNEGSKA (reference sequence). CDR3 length: 16 residues. The CDR3: CSASLIGQTAAEKLFF. The CDR3 DNA follows: TGCAGTGCTAGTTTGATCGGCCAGACCGCTGCTGAAAAACTGTTTTTT.

The chain employs TRBV24-1 and TRBJ2-1, with a possible D match to TRBD2 (5 bases). The CDR3 extends over 13 amino acids. Per the germline V gene, CDR1 is KGHDR and CDR2 is SFDVKD. Trimming stripped 5 bases from V and 6 bases from J, with 10 bases between. CDR3 residues: CATSGGGRNEQFF. The CDR3 DNA follows: TGTGCCACCAGTGGAGGAGGACGCAATGAGCAGTTCTTC.

This clonotype was seen more than once but under ten times. The gene calls are TRBV9 and TRBJ2-5, with 8 bases that match TRBD1. Trimming cost V 0 bases and J 4 bases; bases outside gene matches: 5. This CDR3 is 15 amino acids long. The V gene's germline CDR1 is SGDLS and CDR2 YYNGEE. CDR3 loop: CASSVAGGRRETQYF. The CDR3 DNA is TGTGCCAGCAGCGTAGCAGGGGGCAGACGAGAGACCCAGTACTTC.

J is TRBJ2-5 and V is TRBV20-1; TRBD1 might be the D (5 bases). The germline CDR1 and CDR2 sequences are DFQATT and SNEGSKA (reference sequence). The V end was cut by 2 bases, the J end by 0 bases, with 19 bases between. This CDR3 is built from 17 residues. The CDR3 coding sequence is TGCAGTGCTAGAAGGAGTGGGGCAACCGATTACCAAGAGACCCAGTACTTC. It is translated as CSARRSGATDYQETQYF.

This chain's CDR3 is CASSSQKRGGDNEQFF. As DNA, the CDR3 is TGTGCCAGCAGCTCTCAAAAGCGGGGGGGCGACAATGAGCAGTTCTTC. J is TRBJ2-1 and V is TRBV12-1; the DNA was not compared with TRBD2, the D call given in the table. TRBV12-1 is recorded as a pseudogene. This CDR3 spans 16 amino acids.

To note about this clonotype: At one of its ends the junction is not consistent with the germline gene, which may arise from a read error. The chain employs TRBV20-1 and TRBJ2-3; TRBD2 agrees at 7 bases. This CDR3 contains 14 residues. In germline, CDR1 is DFQATT, CDR2 SNEGSKA (reference sequence). This CDR3 reads CSARGGGDTGTQYF. The CDR3 DNA is TGCAGTGCTAGGGGCGGGGGAGACACAGGTACGCAGTATTTT.

This clonotype was observed a handful of times. V and J are TRBV7-2 and TRBJ2-5; 8 positions match TRBD1. The germline CDR1 and CDR2 sequences are SGHTA and FQGNSA. The J segment lost 3 bases and the V segment lost 5 bases, leaving 8 bases of the junction unmatched. The CDR3 contains 15 residues. CDR3 protein: CASSVSRGPEETQYF. The CDR3 coding sequence is TGTGCCAGCAGCGTAAGCAGGGGGCCGGAAGAGACCCAGTACTTC. Full variable domain (rest looked up from reference TRBV7-2 and TRBJ2-5): GAGVSQSPSNKVTEKGKDVELRCDPISGHTALYWYRQSLGQGLEFLIYFQGNSAPDKSGLPSDRFSAERTGGSVSTLTIQRTQQEDSAVYLCASSVSRGPEETQYFGPGTRLLVL.

This chain uses TRBV13 with TRBJ2-5; D might be TRBD1 (6 bases). CDR3 size: 14 residues. Germline V gives CDR1 PRHDT, CDR2 FYEKMQ (reference sequence). V lost 5 bases, J lost 5 bases, and 15 bases lay in between. CDR3 residues: CASSKPGAPETQYF. Here the CDR3 DNA reads TGTGCCAGCAGCAAACCAGGGGCCCCTGAGACCCAGTACTTC.

This clonotype was found a few times. The chain combines TRBV7-2 with TRBJ2-4, with 8 bases identical to TRBD1. With V trimmed by 1 base and J by 0 bases, 5 bases remained unmatched. The CDR3 extends over 17 amino acids. Per germline, CDR1 SGHTA and CDR2 FQGNSA. CDR3 protein: CASSLDRGSLAKNIQYF. CDR3 sequence (DNA): TGTGCCAGCAGCTTAGACAGGGGGTCACTAGCCAAAAACATTCAGTACTTC.

In the case of this clonotype: Relative to the germline gene, one junction end is altered; a read error may explain this. The V gene is TRBV20-1, the J gene TRBJ2-5, with D hard to call. From germline, CDR1 is DFQATT and CDR2 SNEGSKA (reference sequence). This CDR3 comprises 14 residues. The CDR3 nucleotides read TGCAGTGCGGGTGGACGGAGAACTCAAGAGACCCAGCACTTC. Its protein product is CSAGGRRTQETQHF.

The genes are TRBV28 and TRBJ2-3; maybe TRBD2 (6 bases). This CDR3 is built from 15 residues. Germline V gene lookup returns CDR1 MDHEN and CDR2 SYDVKM. The V and J ends lost 8 bases and 0 bases respectively, with 15 bases between them. The CDR3 DNA reads TGTGCCAGCCTGGGGGGAACCCGAAGCACAGATACGCAGTATTTT. It encodes CASLGGTRSTDTQYF.

This chain links TRBV6-5 with TRBJ2-1; D may be TRBD1 (6 bases). The DNA end lines up better with TRBJ2-7; the J call may be wrong. The CDR3 contains 18 residues. Germline values: CDR1 MNHEY, CDR2 SVGAGI. The CDR3 protein is CASSYSLQGESSYNEQYF. The CDR3 DNA follows: TGTGCCAGCAGTTATTCCCTACAGGGAGAAAGCTCCTACAATGAGCAGTACTTC.

The table lists this clonotype with a few counts. The V gene is TRBV9, the J gene TRBJ1-6; D call uncertain. There are 16 residues in the CDR3. Germline V gene lookup returns CDR1 SGDLS and CDR2 YYNGEE. Trimming took off 3 bases at V and 0 bases at J, with 10 bases between the two ends. CDR3 residues: CASSARQSSYNSPLHF. DNA for the CDR3: TGTGCCAGCAGCGCCCGGCAGAGCTCCTATAATTCACCCCTCCACTTT.

This clonotype turned up a few times. The rearrangement links TRBV6-2 or TRBV6-3 to TRBJ2-7; TRBD1 aligns across 8 bases. This CDR3 comprises 14 residues. From germline, CDR1 is MNHEY and CDR2 SVGEGT. Trimming at V came to 6 bases and at J to 2 bases, leaving 6 bases not matched to a gene. CDR3 sequence reads: CASSPGQAAYEQYF. CDR3 nucleotide sequence: TGTGCCAGCAGCCCGGGACAGGCGGCCTACGAGCAGTACTTC.

The genes are TRBV19 and TRBJ2-1, with D perhaps matching TRBD2 (5 bases). Trimming shortened V by 0 bases and J by 0 bases, and 18 bases separated the two germline ends. The germline CDR1 and CDR2 sequences are LNHDA and SQIVND (reference sequence). The CDR3 runs 19 residues. The CDR3 DNA reads TGTGCCAGTAGTATAGAGGCCCTATCGACGGGGAGCTCCTACAATGAGCAGTTCTTC. It is translated as CASSIEALSTGSSYNEQFF.

The gene calls are TRBV19 and TRBJ2-7, with a possible D match to TRBD2 (6 bases). Trimming stripped 3 bases from V and 0 bases from J, with 15 bases between. Per germline, CDR1 LNHDA and CDR2 SQIVND (reference sequence). The CDR3 covers 16 residues. CDR3 coding DNA: TGTGCCAGTAGTATGTCAGGCGGGATGAGCTCCTACGAGCAGTACTTC. This gives the protein CASSMSGGMSSYEQYF.

This rearrangement joins TRBV20-1 to TRBJ2-1, with no clear D. Germline V lookup: CDR1 DFQATT, CDR2 SNEGSKA (reference sequence). The CDR3 is 13 amino acids. V lost 1 base, J lost 9 bases, and 13 bases lay in between. The CDR3 loop reads CSARAFSLGEQFF. CDR3 bases: TGCAGTGCTAGAGCATTTTCTTTGGGTGAGCAGTTCTTC.

The V and J genes are TRBV7-9 and TRBJ1-2; the D gene is possibly TRBD1 (5 bases). This CDR3 comprises 13 residues. V was cut by 5 bases and J by 7 bases, with 14 bases left in between. Germline V lookup: CDR1 SEHNR, CDR2 FQNEAQ (reference sequence). The CDR3 DNA follows: TGTGCCAGCAGCAAAGGGGTTTCGGCTGGCTACACCTTC. Protein: CASSKGVSAGYTF.

In this sample, this clonotype turned up a few times. The CDR3 loop is CASSQVHSGGYEQYF. In DNA form, the CDR3 reads TGCGCCAGCAGCCAAGTTCACAGCGGGGGCTACGAGCAGTACTTC. The rearrangement links TRBV4-1 to TRBJ2-7; 8 bases match TRBD2. Trimming took 1 base from V and 3 from J; bases not matched to a gene: 5. The CDR3 has 15 amino acids. The germline V gene encodes CDR1 MGHRA and CDR2 YSYEKL.